The clone carrying this T cell receptor (beta chain) has just a few counts. Its antigen remains unknown. Per the germline V gene, CDR1 is MRHNA and CDR2 is SNTAGT. V lost 5 bases, J lost 2 bases, and 9 bases lay in between. This CDR3 is built from 13 residues. Extraction yielded at least 5.5 micrograms of total RNA per sample. This specimen comes from a study of blood T cells in healthy people across ages. Regarding the study as a whole: Long-lived and aged donors differed, with more naive CD4+ cells and higher diversity in the long-lived.

Together with a sample-barcoded 5' primer, a J-beta primer mix was included in a second PCR lasting about 7 to 11 cycles. Unique molecular identifiers of 12 random nucleotides labeled each cDNA. TCRdb fed the 5' RACE reads into MiXCR, producing one record per CDR3 protein. The sample carries about a million distinct CDR3 sequences, approximately 50% recorded once. The J gene is TRBJ1-2, the V gene TRBV6-4, with TRBD1 as a possible D gene (5 bases). Sequencing was carried out using blood. This TCR was recovered from an older woman in good health. The CDR3 reads CASSWGENYGYTF. Written as DNA, the CDR3 is TGTGCCAGCAGTTGGGGCGAGAACTATGGCTACACCTTC.